This T cell receptor beta chain is drawn from a study of vaccination and CD4 T cells after COVID-19. This sample's time point: late sampling 161 to 241 days after vaccination in a few convalescent patients. Treatment of the sample: approximately 11-day PBMC culture with coronavirus spike peptide pools or control peptides (ViraFEST assay). This CDR3 has 14 residues. V dropped 3 bases and J dropped 3; count of bases not matched to a gene: 4. Germline V lookup: CDR1 SNHLY, CDR2 FYNNEI. Oncomine TCR Beta short-read sequencing was applied to DNA from cultured CD4+ T cells. In TCRdb, the PCR reads were re-called with MiXCR into one record per CDR3 protein. The sample records roughly 20,000 distinct CDR3 sequences, roughly 50% being singletons. Worth noting for this clonotype: The antigen remains unidentified.

The chain joins TRBV2 to TRBJ2-7; TRBD2 matches at 8 bases. The input for sequencing was CD4+ T cells from blood, cultured in vitro, taken about 7 months after SARS-CoV-2 vaccination. The TCR sequence derives from a human donor who had recovered from COVID-19. The CDR3 nucleotides are TGTGCCAGCAGTGATGCGGGAGGAGGCTACGAGCAGTACTTC. Residues: CASSDAGGGYEQYF.